This record looks at one T cell receptor (beta chain) sequence and its context. The data stem from a study of blood T cell repertoires in COVID-19. The V segment lost 7 bases and the J segment 9 bases; nucleotides outside the gene matches: 11. The CDR3 contains 15 residues. CDR1 MNHEY and CDR2 SMNVEV come from the germline V gene (reference sequence). Profiled with immunoSEQ multiplex PCR; TCRdb holds only in-frame clones, not every one. The sample yields more than 150,000 clones, approximately 91% seen once. The source material was peripheral blood. The gene calls are TRBV27 and TRBJ1-6, with 8 bases matching TRBD1. This TCR was recovered from a man between 70 and 80 years old with active or convalescent COVID-19. The CDR3 is CASTSGGVSGSPLHF. CDR3 coding DNA: TGTGCCAGCACCTCAGGGGGCGTGTCAGGTTCACCCCTCCACTTT.